Below are 13 T cell receptor beta chains sequenced from a single sample in a study of STAT3 mutations in large granular lymphocyte leukemia. Study conclusions and caveats: In T-cell large granular lymphocyte leukemia, about half of patients showed multiple immunodominant subclonotypes.

Assay: immunoSEQ multiplex PCR; the TCRdb copy retains only in-frame clones and omits some. Seen here are under 15,000 clones, 90% observed once, and the top ten hold around 35%. No antigen has been assigned to these receptors. Sequences were obtained from peripheral blood mononuclear cells. The receptors originated from a man between 35 and 55 years old with T-cell large granular lymphocyte leukemia. Some clones in this sample may be carry-over from other donors' samples.

V usage is TRBV9 and J usage is TRBJ2-7; possible D gene TRBD2, 6 bases. The CDR3 runs to 15 residues. Trimming cost V 0 bases and J 5 bases, with 15 bases left between them. Germline V gene lookup returns CDR1 SGDLS and CDR2 YYNGEE. The CDR3 DNA reads as TGTGCCAGCAGCGTAGGGCCGGGACTGGGAGACGAGCAGTACTTC. Protein sequence: CASSVGPGLGDEQYF.

This clone was counted only a few times. An end of the junction differs from the germline gene, which may be a read error. J is TRBJ2-7 and V is TRBV2, with TRBD1 matching 11 bases. This CDR3 is built from 15 residues. Looked up from germline, CDR1 is SNHLY and CDR2 is FYNNEI. CDR3 protein: CASSEGQGAYYEQYF. The CDR3 DNA follows: TGTGCCAGCAGCGAAGGACAGGGGGCATACTACGAGCAGTACTTC.

In its sample, this clone ranks as medium-sized. The rearrangement uses TRBV6-6 and TRBJ1-2; the D is unclear. CDR3 length: 13 residues. Looked up from germline, CDR1 is MNHNY and CDR2 is SVGAGI (reference sequence). V dropped 0 bases and J dropped 12 bases, with 14 bases sitting between them. The CDR3, as DNA: TGTGCCAGCAGTTACTCCCCGGACGGCCCCAACACCTTC. Protein sequence: CASSYSPDGPNTF.

The sample holds one count of this clone. This rearrangement joins TRBV2 to TRBJ1-2; D remains ambiguous. The CDR3 runs to 9 residues. Per germline, CDR1 SNHLY and CDR2 FYNNEI. V lost 8 bases, J lost 4 bases, and 2 bases lay in between. The CDR3 nucleotides read TGTGCCAGCTCCTATGGCTACACCTTC. It specifies CASSYGYTF.

The chain links TRBV6-1 to TRBJ2-3, with TRBD1 identical over 8 bases. After removal of 2 bases from V and 1 base from J, the junction contained 5 bases not matched to a gene. Germline CDR1 reads MNHNS; CDR2 reads SASEGT. The CDR3 runs 16 residues. In DNA, the CDR3 is TGTGCCAGCAGTGAATTCGAGACAGGGGGCACAGATACGCAGTATTTT. Encoded protein: CASSEFETGGTDTQYF.

CDR3 amino acids: CAWSVRGWDNSPLHF. The CDR3 nucleotides are TGTGCCTGGAGTGTGAGAGGGTGGGATAATTCACCCCTCCACTTT. The gene calls are TRBV30 and TRBJ1-6; no definite D call. CDR1 is GTSNPN and CDR2 is SVGIG in the germline V gene (reference sequence). Between the trimmed V and J ends, which lost 0 bases and 5 bases, there was a span of 11 bases. CDR3 length: 15 residues.

The chain recombines TRBV15 with TRBJ1-3; D is uncertain. Trimming removed 0 bases from V and 5 bases from J, with 8 bases in between. Looked up from germline, CDR1 is LNHNV and CDR2 is YYDKDF (reference sequence). The CDR3 covers 14 residues. The CDR3 sequence: CATSREGGRNTIYF. Written as DNA, the CDR3 is TGTGCCACCAGCAGAGAGGGAGGGCGAAACACCATATATTTT. Full variable domain (outside the CDR3, taken from reference TRBV15 and TRBJ1-3): DAMVIQNPRYQVTQFGKPVTLSCSQTLNHNVMYWYQQKSSQAPKLLFHYYDKDFNNEADTPDNFQSRRPNTSFCFLDIRSPGLGDTAMYLCATSREGGRNTIYFGEGSWLTVV.

This clone was observed a handful of times. This chain connects TRBV11-1 to TRBJ1-3; D ambiguous. V was cut by 7 bases and J by 3 bases, with 13 bases left in between. This CDR3 is 14 amino acids long. Germline CDR1 is SGHAT and CDR2 is FQDESV (reference sequence). CDR3 residues: CASTLGSHGNTIYF. CDR3 sequence (DNA): TGTGCCAGCACCCTCGGGAGTCATGGAAACACCATATATTTT.

This chain joins TRBV5-4 and TRBJ2-5; D tentatively fits TRBD1 or TRBD2 (6 bases each). In germline, CDR1 is SGHNT, CDR2 YYREEE (reference sequence). V was pared by 6 bases and J by 3 bases, with 15 bases between. The length of the CDR3 is 14 residues. In DNA, the CDR3 is TGTGCCAGCACCCCTGGGGGGCGAAAAGAGACCCAGTACTTC. This codes for CASTPGGRKETQYF.

The sample holds one count of this clone. This chain links TRBV28 with TRBJ2-1; TRBD2 agrees at 11 bases. The length of the CDR3 is 15 residues. Germline CDR1 and CDR2: MDHEN and SYDVKM. Germline trimming cut 5 bases from V and 2 bases from J; bases unmatched to any gene: 2. CDR3 amino acids: CASSLAGGPYNEQFF. CDR3 bases: TGTGCCAGCAGTCTAGCGGGGGGCCCCTACAATGAGCAGTTCTTC.

V and J are TRBV30 and TRBJ2-7, with D possibly matching TRBD1 (5 bases). The CDR3 is 12 amino acids. Germline V gene sequence: CDR1 GTSNPN, CDR2 SVGIG (reference sequence). Trimming pared 1 base from V and 5 bases from J, leaving 9 bases between. CDR3 bases: TGTGCCTGGAGTGCACAGGCTAACGAGCAGTACTTC. Protein sequence: CAWSAQANEQYF.

A single count supports this clone. The rearrangement links TRBV29-1 to TRBJ1-5; D is ambiguous. CDR1 is SQVTM and CDR2 is ANQGSEA in the germline V gene. Trimming cost V 0 bases and J 7 bases, with 13 bases left between them. CDR3 length: 14 residues. CDR3 DNA: TGCAGCGTTGAAGATCTCAGGACCTCCCAGCCCCAGCATTTT. It is translated as CSVEDLRTSQPQHF.

The chain uses TRBV6-1 and TRBJ1-2; D not resolved. Germline V lookup: CDR1 MNHNS, CDR2 SASEGT. V gave up 2 bases and J gave up 2 bases, with 9 bases separating them. This CDR3 spans 14 amino acids. The CDR3: CASSEFTRNYGYTF. CDR3 bases: TGTGCCAGCAGTGAATTTACCAGAAACTATGGCTACACCTTC.